Shown below are 26 T cell receptor beta chains from a single sample sequenced in a study of T cell responses to AZD1222 COVID-19 vaccine. Profiling relied on immunoSEQ multiplex PCR, and the TCRdb table lists in-frame clones only, not all of them. Here the sample spans 70,000 or so clones, about three quarters being singletons. The material was peripheral blood, obtained on day 0 of AZD1222 vaccination. The receptors stem from an adult in good health.

The chain employs TRBV5-4 and TRBJ1-3; perhaps TRBD1 as D (5 bases). The CDR3 spans 15 residues. Germline loops: CDR1 SGHNT, CDR2 YYREEE (reference sequence). The germline V and J ends were trimmed by 1 base and 4 bases, with 12 bases remaining between them. The CDR3 here is CASSLFGGEGNTIYF. The CDR3 DNA reads as TGTGCCAGCAGCTTGTTTGGGGGGGAAGGAAACACCATATATTTT.

The chain combines TRBV18 with TRBJ1-2, with D possibly matching TRBD1 (5 bases). The germline gives CDR1 KGHSH, CDR2 LQKENI. The CDR3 is 13 residues long. Deletions cut 2 bases from V and 5 bases from J, with 9 bases between. The CDR3 is CASSPGPGYGYTF. The CDR3 bases are TGTGCCAGCTCACCAGGGCCAGGGTATGGCTACACCTTC.

This chain connects TRBV4-1 to TRBJ1-3; D may be TRBD1 (5 bases). This CDR3 has 18 residues. Germline V gives CDR1 MGHRA, CDR2 YSYEKL. V dropped 2 bases and J dropped 0 bases, with 17 bases sitting between them. CDR3 coding DNA: TGCGCCAGCAGCCAATCTTTTTCTTCCGGGGGCTCTGGAAACACCATATATTTT. Translated, it gives CASSQSFSSGGSGNTIYF.

The CDR3 spells CASSQEERNSPLHF. In nucleotides, the CDR3 is TGTGCCAGCAGCCAAGAAGAACGGAATTCACCCCTCCACTTT. This rearrangement joins TRBV4-2 to TRBJ1-6; the D is unclear. CDR3 length: 14 residues. V was cut by 0 bases and J by 7 bases, with 7 bases left in between. CDR1 is LGHNA and CDR2 is YNFKEQ in the germline V gene.

Only a few counts were recorded for this clone. V gene TRBV4-2 combines with J gene TRBJ2-5, with TRBD2 matching over 9 bases. The CDR3 contains 15 residues. Germline V gene lookup returns CDR1 LGHNA and CDR2 YNFKEQ. V trimming: 4 bases; J trimming: 9 bases; junction bases outside the gene matches: 12. The CDR3 nucleotides are TGTGCCAGCAGCCCCGGGACTAGCTGGGAGAGGGCCCAGTACTTC. This gives the protein CASSPGTSWERAQYF.

J is TRBJ2-3 and V is TRBV4-2; D remains ambiguous. This CDR3 spans 12 amino acids. In germline, CDR1 is LGHNA, CDR2 YNFKEQ. V lost 3 bases and J 2 bases, leaving 3 bases between the germline ends. The CDR3 loop reads CASSQFTDTQYF. DNA of the CDR3: TGTGCCAGCAGCCAGTTCACAGATACGCAGTATTTT.

The chain carries TRBV6-5 and TRBJ1-2, with no clear D. The CDR3 sequence is 12 residues long. The V end was cut by 10 bases, the J end by 0 bases, with 9 bases between. Germline assignment: CDR1 MNHEY and CDR2 SVGAGI. For the CDR3, the DNA is TGTGCCACAGAAACAGCTAACTATGGCTACACCTTC. This sequence encodes CATETANYGYTF.

This clone was seen a few times. This chain joins TRBV5-1 and TRBJ1-2, with 10 bases identical to TRBD1. This CDR3 has 14 amino acids. Germline V CDR1 and CDR2: SGHRS, YFSETQ. V trimming: 4 bases; J trimming: 4 bases; junction bases outside the gene matches: 4. The CDR3 DNA reads as TGCGCCAGCAGCGCGGGGACAGGGGTCTATGGCTACACCTTC. This translates into CASSAGTGVYGYTF. Using reference TRBV5-1 and TRBJ1-2 for the parts outside the CDR3, the full variable domain is KAGVTQTPRYLIKTRGQQVTLSCSPISGHRSVSWYQQTPGQGLQFLFEYFSETQRNKGNFPGRFSGRQFSNSRSEMNVSTLELGDSALYLCASSAGTGVYGYTFGSGTRLTVV.

The chain combines TRBV9 with TRBJ1-6; 7 positions match TRBD1. Trimming removed 3 bases from V and 8 bases from J; junction bases left unmatched: 8. Per germline, CDR1 SGDLS and CDR2 YYNGEE. The CDR3 has 15 residues. CDR3 sequence reads: CASSERTGLDSPLHF. DNA of the CDR3: TGTGCCAGCAGCGAACGGACAGGTTTGGATTCACCCCTCCACTTT.

This clone was detected only once. This rearrangement joins TRBV7-6 to TRBJ1-5; D remains unclear. This CDR3 region has 16 residues. V dropped 5 bases and J dropped 5 bases, with 19 bases sitting between them. Germline CDR1 reads SGHVS; CDR2 reads FNYEAQ. This chain's CDR3 is CASSPHMQGFDQPQHF. DNA of the CDR3: TGTGCCAGCAGCCCACATATGCAAGGGTTTGATCAGCCCCAGCATTTT.

The J gene is TRBJ1-5, the V gene TRBV19, with a tentative D call TRBD1 (6 bases). This CDR3 has 15 amino acids. Trimming stripped 4 bases from V and 0 bases from J, with 10 bases between. The germline V gene encodes CDR1 LNHDA and CDR2 SQIVND (reference sequence). In DNA form, the CDR3 reads TGTGCCAGTAGTACGACAGGTTATAGCAATCAGCCCCAGCATTTT. Its protein is CASSTTGYSNQPQHF.

V usage is TRBV7-9 and J usage is TRBJ2-7; D might be TRBD1 (6 bases). This CDR3 contains 18 residues. Germline V gene sequence: CDR1 SEHNR, CDR2 FQNEAQ (reference sequence). Trimming removed 6 bases at V and 3 bases at J, with 27 bases between. This chain's CDR3 is CASRSSLRDGTSHYEQYF. Written as DNA, the CDR3 is TGTGCCAGCAGATCATCCCTTCGCGACGGGACAAGCCACTACGAGCAGTACTTC.

The genes are TRBV29-1 and TRBJ1-5; 10 bases fit TRBD1. The germline V gene has CDR1 SQVTM and CDR2 ANQGSEA. This CDR3 is built from 14 residues. V shed 4 bases and J 5 bases; nucleotides not matched to a gene: 5. The DNA of the CDR3 is TGCAGCGTTGGGGTTGGGACAGGGGATCAGCCCCAGCATTTT. Its protein is CSVGVGTGDQPQHF.

The chain has TRBV5-1 and TRBJ1-6, with TRBD1 identical over 7 bases. V lost 4 bases and J lost 1; bases outside the gene matches: 11. The CDR3 is 18 residues long. Germline V lookup: CDR1 SGHRS, CDR2 YFSETQ. CDR3 nucleotides: TGCGCCAGCAGCCCAAGACACAGGGGCAGTTCCTATAATTCACCCCTCCACTTT. Protein sequence: CASSPRHRGSSYNSPLHF.

This CDR3 is CASGRVSSNQPQHF. The CDR3 DNA reads as TGTGCCAGTGGTAGGGTCAGTAGCAATCAGCCCCAGCATTTT. The chain uses TRBV28 and TRBJ1-5; D not resolved. Per germline, CDR1 MDHEN and CDR2 SYDVKM. The CDR3 spans 14 residues. Trimming shortened V by 9 bases and J by 0 bases, and 12 bases separated the two germline ends.

V usage is TRBV6-2 or TRBV6-3 and J usage is TRBJ2-7; D remains ambiguous. CDR1 and CDR2 from the germline V gene are MNHEY and SVGEGT. The V end lost 0 bases, the J end lost 2 bases, and 14 bases lay between the germline ends. The CDR3 is made up of 16 amino acids. In nucleotides, the CDR3 is TGTGCCAGCAGTTACTCGGTCGATAGGGTCGCCTACGAGCAGTACTTC. Translated, it gives CASSYSVDRVAYEQYF.

The chain recombines TRBV5-1 with TRBJ1-3; no clear D gene. Germline CDR1 SGHRS, CDR2 YFSETQ. This CDR3 has 16 residues. V was pared by 4 bases and J by 3 bases, with 17 bases between. The CDR3 DNA reads TGCGCCAGCAGCCTTACCTCCGGGGAGCATGGAAACACCATATATTTT. Amino acids: CASSLTSGEHGNTIYF.

The rearrangement uses TRBV28 and TRBJ1-6; 7 bases match TRBD1. Germline assignment: CDR1 MDHEN and CDR2 SYDVKM. The CDR3 sequence is 18 residues long. V gave up 7 bases and J gave up 3 bases; unmatched junction bases: 15. Here the CDR3 reads CASTLGGAKTFYNSPLHF. In nucleotides, the CDR3 is TGTGCCAGCACCCTAGGGGGCGCCAAGACCTTCTATAATTCACCCCTCCACTTT. The complete variable domain, with remaining parts taken from reference TRBV28 and TRBJ1-6, reads DVKVTQSSRYLVKRTGEKVFLECVQDMDHENMFWYRQDPGLGLRLIYFSYDVKMKEKGDIPEGYSVSREKKERFSLILESASTNQTSMYLCASTLGGAKTFYNSPLHFGNGTRLTVT.

The chain is built from TRBV7-2 and TRBJ2-7, with 11 bases matching TRBD2. Trimming cost V 1 base and J 3 bases; bases outside gene matches: 5. Germline CDR1 is SGHTA and CDR2 is FQGNSA. The CDR3 is 16 residues long. The CDR3 reads CASSLGRLAGGYEQYF. The DNA of the CDR3 is TGTGCCAGCAGCTTAGGGAGGCTAGCGGGGGGCTACGAGCAGTACTTC.

The chain couples TRBV18 to TRBJ1-2; D might be TRBD1 (5 bases). Germline-derived CDR1 and CDR2 are KGHSH and LQKENI. The V end was cut by 3 bases, the J end by 4 bases, with 6 bases between. The CDR3 length is 12 residues. The DNA for the CDR3 is TGTGCCAGCTCACCCGGGGCCTATGGCTACACCTTC. This translates into CASSPGAYGYTF.

A few counts support this clone. DNA for the CDR3: TGCAGTGTCCCGGGGAGGGTTGAAGCTTTCTTT. The encoded protein is CSVPGRVEAFF. V usage is TRBV20-1 and J usage is TRBJ1-1; D not resolved. Germline V gives CDR1 DFQATT, CDR2 SNEGSKA (reference sequence). This CDR3 comprises 11 residues. V lost 7 bases and J 7 bases, leaving 13 bases between the germline ends.

A few counts support this clone. J is TRBJ2-2 and V is TRBV3-1 (or the pseudogene TRBV3-2), with D perhaps TRBD2 (6 bases). The CDR3 is 15 residues long. The germline V gene has CDR1 LGHDT and CDR2 YNNKEL (reference sequence). Trimming took 4 bases from V and 6 from J, leaving 15 bases between them. Here the CDR3 reads CASSRAVPGAGELFF. CDR3 DNA sequence: TGTGCCAGCAGCCGGGCGGTGCCGGGGGCCGGGGAGCTGTTTTTT.

This clone appeared a single time. The genes are TRBV25-1 and TRBJ1-1; possible D gene TRBD1, 5 bases. Trimming left V 3 bases short and J 4 bases short, with 15 bases between. The germline V gene has CDR1 MGHDK and CDR2 SYGVNS. This CDR3 comprises 15 residues. The CDR3 region has the DNA TGTGCCAGCAGTGACGACTCCGCAGGGCCCACTGAAGCTTTCTTT. Translation: CASSDDSAGPTEAFF.

J is TRBJ2-1 and V is TRBV30; 8 bases align to TRBD2. The germline V gene has CDR1 GTSNPN and CDR2 SVGIG (reference sequence). The CDR3 has 16 amino acids. V trimming: 5 bases; J trimming: 4 bases; junction bases outside the gene matches: 13. Written as DNA, the CDR3 is TGTGCCTGGGAACGGGGAGCGGGGGCGGTTTACAATGAGCAGTTCTTC. Protein: CAWERGAGAVYNEQFF.

The J gene is TRBJ1-1, the V gene TRBV7-2, with 7 positions matching TRBD1. Trimming at V came to 5 bases and at J to 10 bases, leaving 7 bases not matched to a gene. Germline CDR1 reads SGHTA; CDR2 reads FQGNSA. The CDR3 loop spans 12 amino acids. CDR3 protein: CASSPISGGAFF. The CDR3 DNA reads as TGTGCCAGCAGCCCGATCTCAGGGGGAGCTTTCTTT.

About this clone: A read error may produce the germline difference seen at one junction end. This chain connects TRBV10-3 to TRBJ1-3, with TRBD1 as a possible D gene (5 bases). The CDR3 contains 12 residues. CDR1 and CDR2 (germline): ENHRY, SYGVKD. CDR3 nucleotides: TGTGCCATCAGTGAGTCGATGACAGATACTAATTTT. Its translation is CAISESMTDTNF.